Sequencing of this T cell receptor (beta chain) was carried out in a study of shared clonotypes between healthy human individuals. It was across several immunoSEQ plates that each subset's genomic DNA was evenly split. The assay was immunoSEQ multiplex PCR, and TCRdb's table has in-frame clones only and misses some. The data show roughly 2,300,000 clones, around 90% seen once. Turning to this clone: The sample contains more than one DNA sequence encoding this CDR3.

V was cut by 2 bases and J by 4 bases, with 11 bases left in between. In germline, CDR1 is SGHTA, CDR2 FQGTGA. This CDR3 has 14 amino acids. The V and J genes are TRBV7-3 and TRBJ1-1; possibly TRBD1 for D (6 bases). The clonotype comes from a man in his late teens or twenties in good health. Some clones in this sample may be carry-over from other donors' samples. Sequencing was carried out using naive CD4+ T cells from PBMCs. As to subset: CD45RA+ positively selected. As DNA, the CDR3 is TGTGCCAGCAGCTTAGGGACATCGGGCACTGAAGCTTTCTTT. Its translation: CASSLGTSGTEAFF.